In its sample, the clone carrying this TCR beta chain was seen many times. Its antigen is unidentified. Genomic DNA (from each subset) was split evenly across several immunoSEQ plates. Per the original methods: Junction-only immunoSEQ data arrived without quality scores, meaning filtering differed. Clones were read by immunoSEQ multiplex PCR, and TCRdb kept only the in-frame ones, dropping some. The V and J calls and clone size were taken over from that table, and D and trimming were inferred from the DNA. The sample holds over a million clones, about 74% seen once. The sample comes from a study of shared clonotypes between healthy human individuals. Findings of the study overall: Generally, naive subsets came out with larger estimated richness than memory subsets.

CDR3 length equals 15 residues. Input material: memory CD4+ T cells sorted from blood. Regarding subset: CD45RA-negative fraction. The chain carries TRBV21-1 and TRBJ1-5. TRBV21-1 is a pseudogene. The receptor was derived from a man younger than 35 in good health. The CDR3 sequence is CASSKKGRSRGSQHF. As DNA, the CDR3 is TGTGCCAGCAGCAAAAAGGGACGGTCTCGGGGGTCCCAGCATTTT.